These T cell receptor beta chains were read from a single sample in a study of cytomegalovirus exposure and HLA in healthy donors. The protocol was immunoSEQ multiplex PCR, while the TCRdb copy is restricted to in-frame clones and leaves out a portion. Counted here are some 110,000 clones, 75% to 85% occurring once; the ten biggest clones make up 2.5% to 3.5%. Sequencing was done on a sample of PBMCs. These receptors all come from a woman under 30 in good health and CMV-seropositive. Both conserved end residues are part of each CDR3. A D gene is named only where the DNA matches it firmly. Size values are once, few and many counts, or a class for expanded clones, and some rows have none.

D gene,CDR3 length,J gene,V gene,clone size,CDR3 DNA,CDR3 protein
TRBD1,16,TRBJ1-1,TRBV13,NA,TGTGCCAGCAGCTCATCAGGACAGGGGGCGTTACGAAGAGCTTTCTTT,CASSSSGQGALRRAFF
TRBD2,17,TRBJ2-3,TRBV5-1,once,TGCGCCAGCAGCGCCGGACTAGCGGCACAAGTCAAGAGGGCGCAGTATTTT,CASSAGLAAQVKRAQYF
TRBD1,16,TRBJ1-1,TRBV9,NA,TGTGCCAGCAGCGGAAGGGACAGGGGTTATGGAACTGAAGCTTTCTTT,CASSGRDRGYGTEAFF
NA,16,TRBJ1-1,TRBV10-1,NA,TGCGCCAGCAGTGAGTCAATGGGGGGGCTGAACACTGAAGCTTTCTTT,CASSESMGGLNTEAFF
NA,16,TRBJ1-5,TRBV5-6,NA,TGTGCCAGCAGCTTGGGCAGGATGGGAGGCAATCAGCCCCAGCATTTT,CASSLGRMGGNQPQHF
TRBD1,17,TRBJ1-1,TRBV7-9,NA,TGTGCCAGCAGCCCCAGGGGGGACAGAGCCCAGAACACTGAAGCTTTCTTT,CASSPRGDRAQNTEAFF
TRBD2,16,TRBJ2-1,TRBV19,NA,TGTGCCAGTAGTATTCGGGCGGGAGAAACTTACAATGAGCAGTTCTTC,CASSIRAGETYNEQFF
TRBD1,14,TRBJ2-1,TRBV5-1,once,TGCGCCAGCAGCTTGGCGACAGGGCTGGATGAGCAGTTCTTC,CASSLATGLDEQFF
NA,15,TRBJ1-5,TRBV19,NA,TGTGCCAGTAGGCGGGACGGGTATAGCAATCAGCCCCAGCATTTT,CASRRDGYSNQPQHF
TRBD1,15,TRBJ2-3,TRBV2,NA,TGTGCCAGCAGTGGGGGACAGGGGGGAACAGATACGCAGTATTTT,CASSGGQGGTDTQYF
NA,13,TRBJ1-1,TRBV4-2,NA,TGTGCCAGCAGCCAAGAGTCCAGGGGAGAAGCTTTCTTT,CASSQESRGEAFF
NA,14,TRBJ2-7,TRBV6-5,NA,TGTGCCAGCAGTTACTCCCCGGGGGTCTACGAGCAGTACTTC,CASSYSPGVYEQYF
NA,16,TRBJ2-7,TRBV27,NA,TGTGCCAGCAGCTCGATTCAGACACCGATCTCCTACGAGCAGTACTTC,CASSSIQTPISYEQYF
NA,15,TRBJ1-2,TRBV5-6,once,TGTGCCAGCAGCGGGCTATGGGGCCGGAGCTATGGCTACACCTTC,CASSGLWGRSYGYTF
NA,15,TRBJ1-1,TRBV7-9,NA,TGTGCCAGCAGCCCGGCGGGGAAGGCCAGGAATGAAGCTTTCTTT,CASSPAGKARNEAFF
TRBD2,22,TRBJ2-3,TRBV10-1,NA,TGCGCCAGCAGTGGTACTAGCGGGAGGGCTTCCTCTACTCTACAAAGCACAGATACGCAGTATTTT,CASSGTSGRASSTLQSTDTQYF
NA,12,TRBJ1-2,TRBV9,NA,TGTGCCAGCAGCGTAGGTCGGGGGAGCTACACCTTC,CASSVGRGSYTF
NA,14,TRBJ1-1,TRBV9,NA,TGTGCCAGCAGCGTAGAGAGGGAGGGCACTGAAGCTTTCTTT,CASSVEREGTEAFF
NA,15,TRBJ2-6,TRBV15,few,TGTGCCACCAGCAGAGCAGGGTCTGGGGCCAACGTCCTGACTTTC,CATSRAGSGANVLTF
NA,13,TRBJ1-1,TRBV7-2,NA,TGTGCCAGCAGCTTAGGAGGTGGTACTGAAGCTTTCTTT,CASSLGGGTEAFF
NA,13,TRBJ2-2,TRBV5-1,few,TGCGCCAGCAGCTTTGGGGGGTCCGGGGAGCTGTTTTTT,CASSFGGSGELFF
NA,15,TRBJ1-4,TRBV5-1,NA,NA,CASSIYRGGMKNCFF
NA,16,TRBJ2-1,TRBV4-2,few,TGTGCCAGCAGCCAAGGAGTGGCGGGGCCCCACAATGAGCAGTTCTTC,CASSQGVAGPHNEQFF
TRBD1,14,TRBJ1-1,TRBV5-4,NA,TGTGCCAGCAGCCCAGGGGGCAGGAACACTGAAGCTTTCTTT,CASSPGGRNTEAFF